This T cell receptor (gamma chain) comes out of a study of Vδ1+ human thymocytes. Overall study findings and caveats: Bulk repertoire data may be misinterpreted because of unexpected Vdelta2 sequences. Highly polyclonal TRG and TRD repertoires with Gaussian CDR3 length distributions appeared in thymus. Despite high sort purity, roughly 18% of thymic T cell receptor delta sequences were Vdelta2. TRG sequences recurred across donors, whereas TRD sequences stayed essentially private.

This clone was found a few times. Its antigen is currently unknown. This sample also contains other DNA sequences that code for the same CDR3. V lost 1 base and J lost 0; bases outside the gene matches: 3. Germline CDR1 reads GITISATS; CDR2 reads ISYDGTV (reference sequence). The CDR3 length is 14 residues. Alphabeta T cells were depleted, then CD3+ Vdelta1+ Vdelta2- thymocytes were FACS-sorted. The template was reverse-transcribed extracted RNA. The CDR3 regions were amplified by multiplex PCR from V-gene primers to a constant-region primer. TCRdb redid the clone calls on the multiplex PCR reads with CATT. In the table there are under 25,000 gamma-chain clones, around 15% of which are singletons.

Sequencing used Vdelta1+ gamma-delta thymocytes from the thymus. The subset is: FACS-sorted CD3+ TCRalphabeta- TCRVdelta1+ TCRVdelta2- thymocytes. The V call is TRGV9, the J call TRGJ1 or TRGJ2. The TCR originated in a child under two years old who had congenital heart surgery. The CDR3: CALWEVRNYYKKLF. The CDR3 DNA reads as TGTGCCTTGTGGGAGGTACGGAATTATTATAAGAAACTCTTT.